This T cell receptor beta chain derives from a study of blood T cell repertoires in COVID-19. Study-wide context: Specimens from acute and convalescent COVID-19 originated in the United States, Italy and Spain.

Under the authors' procedure: Reference gene primer amplification gave estimated nucleated cell counts. Measured with immunoSEQ multiplex PCR; TCRdb has only the in-frame clones, and not every one. V and J calls and clone size are as listed in that table; D and trimming were resolved from the DNA. The sample has 300,000 or so clones; about nine tenths are singletons. V lost 1 base and J lost 5, with 7 bases in between. This CDR3 has 13 amino acids. Germline CDR1 and CDR2: SGHRS and YFSETQ. This TCR came from a woman aged 25 to 39 who had recovered from COVID-19. The chain is built from TRBV5-1 and TRBJ2-1; no definite D call. The sequenced material came from peripheral blood. This CDR3 reads CASSLWANNEQFF. The CDR3 nucleotides read TGCGCCAGCAGCTTGTGGGCTAACAATGAGCAGTTCTTC.